The source of this TCR beta chain is a study of cytomegalovirus exposure and HLA in healthy donors. General study findings and limits: Among the sequence variants, a highly shared cluster was likely an artifact of sequencing. Owing to their indistinguishability, certain V segments, notably TRBV6-2 and TRBV6-3, were excluded. The availability of immune exposure information extended only to CMV serostatus.

Concerning this clone itself: Its cognate antigen is unknown.

Vbeta (60) and Jbeta (13) primers were used in the PCR. In the original analysis: Per a later analysis, the number of unique TCR beta chains was about 78 million, of which 10 million to 11 million were shared. Clones were read by immunoSEQ multiplex PCR, and TCRdb kept only the in-frame ones, dropping some. V, J and clone size are taken as reported in that table, and D and trimming were inferred from the DNA itself. Of 100,000 to 150,000 clones listed, more than 60% were seen once; the top ten hold over 10%. CDR3 length: 15 amino acids. The germline CDR1 and CDR2 sequences are MNHNY and SVGAGI (reference sequence). The germline V and J ends were trimmed by 1 base and 10 bases, with 16 bases remaining between them.

Sequencing input: PBMCs. V and J are TRBV6-6 and TRBJ1-4; TRBD1 is a possible D gene (5 bases). The TCR originated in a woman aged 55-70 years in good health and CMV-seropositive. CDR3 loop: CASSYLRGSSGKLFF. The CDR3 DNA reads TGTGCCAGCAGTTACTTAAGGGGTAGTTCAGGAAAACTGTTTTTT.